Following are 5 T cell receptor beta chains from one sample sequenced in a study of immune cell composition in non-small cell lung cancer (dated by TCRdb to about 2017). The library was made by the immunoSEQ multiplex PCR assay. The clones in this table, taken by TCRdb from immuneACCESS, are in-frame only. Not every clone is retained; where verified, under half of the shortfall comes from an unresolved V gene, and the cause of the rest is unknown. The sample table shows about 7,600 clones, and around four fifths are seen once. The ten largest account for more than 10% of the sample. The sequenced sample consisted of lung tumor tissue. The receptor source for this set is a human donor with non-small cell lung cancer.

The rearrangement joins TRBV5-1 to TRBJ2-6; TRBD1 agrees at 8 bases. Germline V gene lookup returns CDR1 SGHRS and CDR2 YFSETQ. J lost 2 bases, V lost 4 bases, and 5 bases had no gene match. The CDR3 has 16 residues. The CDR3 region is CASSLDRVAGANVLTF. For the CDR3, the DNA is TGCGCCAGCAGCCTGGACAGGGTAGCTGGGGCCAACGTCCTGACTTTC.

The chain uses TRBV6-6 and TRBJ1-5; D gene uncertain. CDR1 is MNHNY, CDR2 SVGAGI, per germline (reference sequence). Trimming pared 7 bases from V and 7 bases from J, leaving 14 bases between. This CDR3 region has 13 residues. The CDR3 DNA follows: TGTGCCAGCAAAGACGCCCCATACCAGCCCCAGCATTTT. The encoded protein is CASKDAPYQPQHF.

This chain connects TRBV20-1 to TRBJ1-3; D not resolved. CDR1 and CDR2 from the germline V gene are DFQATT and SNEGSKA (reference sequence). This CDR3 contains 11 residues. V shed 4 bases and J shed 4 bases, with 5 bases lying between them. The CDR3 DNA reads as TGCAGTGCTAACGGCGGAAACACCATATATTTT. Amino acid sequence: CSANGGNTIYF.

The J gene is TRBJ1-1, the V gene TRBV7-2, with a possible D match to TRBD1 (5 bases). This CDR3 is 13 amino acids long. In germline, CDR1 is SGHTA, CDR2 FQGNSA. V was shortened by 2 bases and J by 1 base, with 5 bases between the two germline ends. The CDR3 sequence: CASSLQGNTEAFF. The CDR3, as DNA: TGTGCCAGCAGCTTACAGGGGAACACTGAAGCTTTCTTT.

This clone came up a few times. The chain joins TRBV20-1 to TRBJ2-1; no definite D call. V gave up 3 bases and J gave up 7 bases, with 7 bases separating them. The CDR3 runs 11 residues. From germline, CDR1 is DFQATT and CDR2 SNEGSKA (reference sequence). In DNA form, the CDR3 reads TGCAGTGCTAGCCCTTCTAATGAGCAGTTCTTC. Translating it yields CSASPSNEQFF.